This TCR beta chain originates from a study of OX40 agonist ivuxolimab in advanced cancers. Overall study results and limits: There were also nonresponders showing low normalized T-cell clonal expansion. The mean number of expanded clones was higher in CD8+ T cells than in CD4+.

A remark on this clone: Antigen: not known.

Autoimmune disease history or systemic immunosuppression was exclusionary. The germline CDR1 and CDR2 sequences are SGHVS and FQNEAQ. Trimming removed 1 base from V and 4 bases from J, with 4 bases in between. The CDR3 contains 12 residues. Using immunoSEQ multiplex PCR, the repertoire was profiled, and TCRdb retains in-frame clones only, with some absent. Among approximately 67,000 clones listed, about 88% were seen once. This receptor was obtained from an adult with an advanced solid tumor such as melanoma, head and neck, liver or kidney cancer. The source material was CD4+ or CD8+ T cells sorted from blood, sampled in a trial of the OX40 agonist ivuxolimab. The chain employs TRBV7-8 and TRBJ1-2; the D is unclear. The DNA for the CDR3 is TGTGCCAGCAGCTTAGGGGGCTATGGCTACACCTTC. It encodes CASSLGGYGYTF.